This T cell receptor beta chain was profiled in a study of blood T cell repertoires in COVID-19. The overall study: There were acute and convalescent COVID-19 samples, and they came from the United States, Italy and Spain. T cells, B-cell-depleted T cells, or PBMCs provided the cDNA or gDNA that served as material.

Recruited during active infection, patients (from Seattle) were subsequently followed longitudinally. Clones were sequenced by immunoSEQ multiplex PCR, and TCRdb holds only the in-frame ones, with some missing. The repertoire consists of about 390,000 clones, with around 87% occurring once and the leading ten covering 2% to 2.5%. Per germline, CDR1 ENHRY and CDR2 SYGVKD. This CDR3 spans 14 amino acids. Trimming stripped 6 bases from V and 2 bases from J, with 11 bases between. The sample taken for sequencing was peripheral blood. The clonotype was recovered from a woman in her fifties or sixties with COVID-19, enrolled during active disease. The rearrangement uses TRBV10-3 and TRBJ1-3; D gene unclear. The DNA of the CDR3 is TGTGCCATCAGGCCCGGGGTCACTGGAAACACCATATATTTT. It is translated as CAIRPGVTGNTIYF.